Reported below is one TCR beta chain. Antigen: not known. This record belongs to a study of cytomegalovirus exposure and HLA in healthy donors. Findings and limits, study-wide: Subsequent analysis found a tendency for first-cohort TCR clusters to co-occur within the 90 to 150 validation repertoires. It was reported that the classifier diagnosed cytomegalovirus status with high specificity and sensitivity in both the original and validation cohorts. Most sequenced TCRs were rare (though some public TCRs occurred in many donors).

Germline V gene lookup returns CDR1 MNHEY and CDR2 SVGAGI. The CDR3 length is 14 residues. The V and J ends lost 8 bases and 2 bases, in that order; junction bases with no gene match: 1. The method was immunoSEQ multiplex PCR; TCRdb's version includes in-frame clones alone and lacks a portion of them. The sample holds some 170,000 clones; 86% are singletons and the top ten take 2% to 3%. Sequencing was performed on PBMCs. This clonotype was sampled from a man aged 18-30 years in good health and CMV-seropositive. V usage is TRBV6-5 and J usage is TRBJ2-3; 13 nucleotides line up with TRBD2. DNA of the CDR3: TGTGCCAGCGGACTAGCGGGAGACACAGATACGCAGTATTTT. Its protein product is CASGLAGDTDTQYF.